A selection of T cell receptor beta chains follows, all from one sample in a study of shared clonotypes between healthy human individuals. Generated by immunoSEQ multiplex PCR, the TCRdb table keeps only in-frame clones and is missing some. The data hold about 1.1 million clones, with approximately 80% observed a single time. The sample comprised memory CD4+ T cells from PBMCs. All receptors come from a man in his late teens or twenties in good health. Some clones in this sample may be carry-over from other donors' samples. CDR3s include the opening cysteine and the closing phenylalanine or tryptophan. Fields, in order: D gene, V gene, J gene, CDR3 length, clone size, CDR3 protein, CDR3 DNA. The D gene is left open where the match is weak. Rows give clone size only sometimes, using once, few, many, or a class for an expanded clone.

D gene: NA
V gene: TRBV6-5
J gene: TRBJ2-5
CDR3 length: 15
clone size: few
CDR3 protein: CASSPTRADQETQYF
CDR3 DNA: TGTGCCAGCAGTCCAACCCGAGCGGATCAAGAGACCCAGTACTTC

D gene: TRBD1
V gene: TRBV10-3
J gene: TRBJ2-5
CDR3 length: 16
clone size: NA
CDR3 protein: CAISDHQGQGVWTQYF
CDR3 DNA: TGTGCCATCAGTGACCATCAAGGACAGGGTGTGTGGACCCAGTACTTC

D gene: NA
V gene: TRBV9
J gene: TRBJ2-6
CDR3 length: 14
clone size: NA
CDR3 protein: CASSSSRGANVLTF
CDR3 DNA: TGTGCCAGCAGCTCGTCCAGGGGGGCCAACGTCCTGACTTTC

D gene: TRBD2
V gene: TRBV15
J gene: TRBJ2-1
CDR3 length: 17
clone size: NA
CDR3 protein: CATSRDHRLAPYNEQFF
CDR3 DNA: TGTGCCACCAGCAGAGATCATCGACTAGCGCCCTACAATGAGCAGTTCTTC

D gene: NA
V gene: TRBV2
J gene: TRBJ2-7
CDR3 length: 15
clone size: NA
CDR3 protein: CASSEDIGQYYEQYF
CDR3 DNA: TGTGCCAGCAGTGAAGACATCGGACAGTACTACGAGCAGTACTTC

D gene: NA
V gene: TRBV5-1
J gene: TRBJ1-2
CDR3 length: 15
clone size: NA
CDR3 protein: CASTLIGGGNYGYTF
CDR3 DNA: TGCGCCAGCACCCTAATAGGAGGGGGTAACTATGGCTACACCTTC

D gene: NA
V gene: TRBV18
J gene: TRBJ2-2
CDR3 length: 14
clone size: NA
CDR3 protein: CASSPGQITGELFF
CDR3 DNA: TGTGCCAGCTCACCCGGACAGATTACCGGGGAGCTGTTTTTT

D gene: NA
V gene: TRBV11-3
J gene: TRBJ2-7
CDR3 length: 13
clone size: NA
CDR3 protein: CASSLGVWYEQYF
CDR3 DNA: TGTGCCAGCAGCTTGGGGGTGTGGTACGAGCAGTACTTC

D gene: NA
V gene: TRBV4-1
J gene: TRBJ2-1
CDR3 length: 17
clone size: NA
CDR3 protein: CASSQDGGGLYYNEQFF
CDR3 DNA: TGCGCCAGCAGCCAAGATGGTGGGGGCCTTTATTACAATGAGCAGTTCTTC

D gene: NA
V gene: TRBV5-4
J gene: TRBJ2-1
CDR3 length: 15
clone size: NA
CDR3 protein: CASSSDQSSYNEQFF
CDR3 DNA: TGTGCCAGCAGCTCAGACCAGAGCTCCTACAATGAGCAGTTCTTC

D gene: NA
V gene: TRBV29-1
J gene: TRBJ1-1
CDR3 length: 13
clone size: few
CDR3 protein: CSVDRGLNTEAFF
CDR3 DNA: TGCAGCGTTGATCGGGGCCTGAACACTGAAGCTTTCTTT

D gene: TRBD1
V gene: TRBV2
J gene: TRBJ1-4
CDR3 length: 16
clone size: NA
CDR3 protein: CASSDTRTGLNEKLFF
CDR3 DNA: TGTGCCAGCAGTGATACACGGACAGGGTTAAATGAAAAACTGTTTTTT

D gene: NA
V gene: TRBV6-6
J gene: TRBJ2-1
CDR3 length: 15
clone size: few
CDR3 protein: CASSYATASGGEQFF
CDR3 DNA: TGTGCCAGCAGTTACGCGACGGCTAGTGGAGGTGAGCAGTTCTTC

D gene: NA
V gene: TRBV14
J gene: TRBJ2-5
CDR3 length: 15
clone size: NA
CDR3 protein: CASSPKAGARGTQYF
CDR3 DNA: TGTGCCAGCAGCCCAAAGGCTGGGGCACGGGGGACCCAGTACTTC

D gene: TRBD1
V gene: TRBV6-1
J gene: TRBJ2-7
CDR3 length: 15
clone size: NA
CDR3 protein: CASSQTGTGNYEQYF
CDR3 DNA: TGTGCCAGCAGTCAAACCGGGACAGGGAACTACGAGCAGTACTTC

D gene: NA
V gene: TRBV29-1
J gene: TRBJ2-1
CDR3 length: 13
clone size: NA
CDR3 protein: CSVGSAPYNEQFF
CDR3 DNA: TGCAGCGTTGGCAGTGCTCCCTACAATGAGCAGTTCTTC

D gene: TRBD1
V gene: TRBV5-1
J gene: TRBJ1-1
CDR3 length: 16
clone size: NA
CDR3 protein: CASSLYAGTGNTEAFF
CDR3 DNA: TGCGCCAGCAGCTTGTATGCCGGGACAGGGAACACTGAAGCTTTCTTT

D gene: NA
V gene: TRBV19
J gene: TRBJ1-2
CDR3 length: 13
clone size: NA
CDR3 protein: CASSRDPGYGYTF
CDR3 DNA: TGTGCCAGTAGCAGAGACCCCGGCTATGGCTACACCTTC

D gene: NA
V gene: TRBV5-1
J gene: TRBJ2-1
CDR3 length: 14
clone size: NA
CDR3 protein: CASSSGQTTLRQFF
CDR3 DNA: TGCGCCAGCAGCTCCGGACAGACTACCCTACGGCAGTTCTTC

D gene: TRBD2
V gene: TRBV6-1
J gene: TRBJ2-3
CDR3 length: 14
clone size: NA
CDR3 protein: CASRLAGAGDTQYF
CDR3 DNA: TGTGCCAGCAGACTAGCGGGAGCAGGGGATACGCAGTATTTT

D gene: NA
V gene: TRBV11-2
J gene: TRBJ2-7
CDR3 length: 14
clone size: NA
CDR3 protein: CASSLEGRADEQYF
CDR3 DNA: TGTGCCAGCAGCTTAGAGGGCAGGGCGGACGAGCAGTACTTC

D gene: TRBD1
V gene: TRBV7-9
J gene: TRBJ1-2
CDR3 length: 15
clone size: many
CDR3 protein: CASSLAGQRSYGYTF
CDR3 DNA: TGTGCCAGCAGCTTAGCGGGACAGAGATCATATGGCTACACCTTC

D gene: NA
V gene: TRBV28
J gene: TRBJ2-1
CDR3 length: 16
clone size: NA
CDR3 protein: CASSLVGRKRYNEQFF
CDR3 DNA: TGTGCCAGCAGTTTAGTAGGGAGAAAGCGCTACAATGAGCAGTTCTTC

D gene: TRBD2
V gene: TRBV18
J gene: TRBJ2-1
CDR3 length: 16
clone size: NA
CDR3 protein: CASSPPGGRIPNEQFF
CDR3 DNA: TGTGCCAGCTCACCACCGGGCGGGAGGATCCCCAATGAGCAGTTCTTC

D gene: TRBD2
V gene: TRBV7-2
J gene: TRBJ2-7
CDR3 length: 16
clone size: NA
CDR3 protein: CASSSSSRAGGTEQYF
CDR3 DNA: TGTGCCAGCAGCTCCTCGAGTAGGGCGGGAGGAACCGAGCAGTACTTC

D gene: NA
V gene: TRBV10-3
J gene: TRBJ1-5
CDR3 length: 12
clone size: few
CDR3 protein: CASRGGGQPQHF
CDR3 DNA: TGTGCCTCCCGGGGGGGTGGGCAGCCCCAGCACTTT

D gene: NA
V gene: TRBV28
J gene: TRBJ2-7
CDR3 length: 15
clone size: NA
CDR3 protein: CASSPAGLSSYEQYF
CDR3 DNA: TGTGCCAGCAGTCCCGCAGGCCTCAGCTCCTACGAGCAGTACTTC

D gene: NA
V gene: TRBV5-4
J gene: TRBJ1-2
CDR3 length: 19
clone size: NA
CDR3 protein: CASSPGGGAYYGTNYGYTF
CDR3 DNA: TGTGCCAGCAGCCCCGGTGGGGGCGCTTACTATGGGACTAACTATGGCTACACCTTC

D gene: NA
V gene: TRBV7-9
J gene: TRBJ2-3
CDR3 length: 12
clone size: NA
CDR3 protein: CASSPTGDTQYF
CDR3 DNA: TGTGCCAGCAGCCCCACTGGGGATACGCAGTATTTT

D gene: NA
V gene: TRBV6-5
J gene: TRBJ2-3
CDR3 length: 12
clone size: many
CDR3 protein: CASKDLTDTQYF
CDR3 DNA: TGTGCCAGCAAAGACCTCACAGATACGCAGTATTTT

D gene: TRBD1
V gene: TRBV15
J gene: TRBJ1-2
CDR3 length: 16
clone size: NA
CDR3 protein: CATSSYRGSMFNGYTF
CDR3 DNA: TGTGCCACCAGCAGCTACAGGGGTAGCATGTTTAATGGCTACACCTTC

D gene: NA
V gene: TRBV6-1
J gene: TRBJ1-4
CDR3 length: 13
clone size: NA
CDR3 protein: CASSEIVNEKLFF
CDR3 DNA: TGTGCCAGCAGTGAAATAGTTAATGAAAAACTGTTTTTT

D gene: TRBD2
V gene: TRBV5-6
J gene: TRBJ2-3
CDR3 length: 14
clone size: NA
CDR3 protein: CASSFGGGTDTQYF
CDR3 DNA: TGTGCCAGCAGCTTCGGGGGGGGCACAGATACGCAGTATTTT

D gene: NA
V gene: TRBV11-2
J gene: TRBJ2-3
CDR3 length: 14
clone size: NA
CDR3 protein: CASSLDLSLVAQYF
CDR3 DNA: TGTGCCAGCAGCTTAGATTTGTCTTTGGTGGCGCAGTATTTT

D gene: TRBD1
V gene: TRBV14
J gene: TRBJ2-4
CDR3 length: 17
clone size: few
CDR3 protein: CASSQAQGAQAKNIQYF
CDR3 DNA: TGTGCCAGCAGCCAAGCACAGGGGGCGCAGGCCAAAAACATTCAGTACTTC

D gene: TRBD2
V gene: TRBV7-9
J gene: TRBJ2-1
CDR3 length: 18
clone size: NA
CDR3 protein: CASSFSAGGPRSYNEQFF
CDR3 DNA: TGTGCCAGCAGCTTCTCAGCGGGAGGGCCTAGGTCCTACAATGAGCAGTTCTTC

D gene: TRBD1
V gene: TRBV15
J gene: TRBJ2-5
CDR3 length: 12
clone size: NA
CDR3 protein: CATSRATGTGYF
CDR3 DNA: TGTGCCACCAGCAGGGCAACCGGGACAGGGTACTTC

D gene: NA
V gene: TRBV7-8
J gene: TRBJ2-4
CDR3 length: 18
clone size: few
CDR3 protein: CASSLDYRGLRTKNIQYF
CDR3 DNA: TGTGCCAGCAGCTTAGACTACCGTGGCCTCCGGACCAAAAACATTCAGTACTTC

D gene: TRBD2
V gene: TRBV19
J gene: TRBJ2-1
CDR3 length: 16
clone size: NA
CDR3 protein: CASRASGRARHNEQFF
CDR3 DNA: TGTGCCAGTAGAGCTAGCGGGAGGGCAAGACACAATGAGCAGTTCTTC

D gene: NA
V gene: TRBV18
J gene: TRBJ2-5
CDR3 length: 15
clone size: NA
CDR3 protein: CASSPPGFPPETQYF
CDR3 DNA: TGTGCCAGCTCACCACCGGGGTTTCCCCCAGAGACCCAGTACTTC